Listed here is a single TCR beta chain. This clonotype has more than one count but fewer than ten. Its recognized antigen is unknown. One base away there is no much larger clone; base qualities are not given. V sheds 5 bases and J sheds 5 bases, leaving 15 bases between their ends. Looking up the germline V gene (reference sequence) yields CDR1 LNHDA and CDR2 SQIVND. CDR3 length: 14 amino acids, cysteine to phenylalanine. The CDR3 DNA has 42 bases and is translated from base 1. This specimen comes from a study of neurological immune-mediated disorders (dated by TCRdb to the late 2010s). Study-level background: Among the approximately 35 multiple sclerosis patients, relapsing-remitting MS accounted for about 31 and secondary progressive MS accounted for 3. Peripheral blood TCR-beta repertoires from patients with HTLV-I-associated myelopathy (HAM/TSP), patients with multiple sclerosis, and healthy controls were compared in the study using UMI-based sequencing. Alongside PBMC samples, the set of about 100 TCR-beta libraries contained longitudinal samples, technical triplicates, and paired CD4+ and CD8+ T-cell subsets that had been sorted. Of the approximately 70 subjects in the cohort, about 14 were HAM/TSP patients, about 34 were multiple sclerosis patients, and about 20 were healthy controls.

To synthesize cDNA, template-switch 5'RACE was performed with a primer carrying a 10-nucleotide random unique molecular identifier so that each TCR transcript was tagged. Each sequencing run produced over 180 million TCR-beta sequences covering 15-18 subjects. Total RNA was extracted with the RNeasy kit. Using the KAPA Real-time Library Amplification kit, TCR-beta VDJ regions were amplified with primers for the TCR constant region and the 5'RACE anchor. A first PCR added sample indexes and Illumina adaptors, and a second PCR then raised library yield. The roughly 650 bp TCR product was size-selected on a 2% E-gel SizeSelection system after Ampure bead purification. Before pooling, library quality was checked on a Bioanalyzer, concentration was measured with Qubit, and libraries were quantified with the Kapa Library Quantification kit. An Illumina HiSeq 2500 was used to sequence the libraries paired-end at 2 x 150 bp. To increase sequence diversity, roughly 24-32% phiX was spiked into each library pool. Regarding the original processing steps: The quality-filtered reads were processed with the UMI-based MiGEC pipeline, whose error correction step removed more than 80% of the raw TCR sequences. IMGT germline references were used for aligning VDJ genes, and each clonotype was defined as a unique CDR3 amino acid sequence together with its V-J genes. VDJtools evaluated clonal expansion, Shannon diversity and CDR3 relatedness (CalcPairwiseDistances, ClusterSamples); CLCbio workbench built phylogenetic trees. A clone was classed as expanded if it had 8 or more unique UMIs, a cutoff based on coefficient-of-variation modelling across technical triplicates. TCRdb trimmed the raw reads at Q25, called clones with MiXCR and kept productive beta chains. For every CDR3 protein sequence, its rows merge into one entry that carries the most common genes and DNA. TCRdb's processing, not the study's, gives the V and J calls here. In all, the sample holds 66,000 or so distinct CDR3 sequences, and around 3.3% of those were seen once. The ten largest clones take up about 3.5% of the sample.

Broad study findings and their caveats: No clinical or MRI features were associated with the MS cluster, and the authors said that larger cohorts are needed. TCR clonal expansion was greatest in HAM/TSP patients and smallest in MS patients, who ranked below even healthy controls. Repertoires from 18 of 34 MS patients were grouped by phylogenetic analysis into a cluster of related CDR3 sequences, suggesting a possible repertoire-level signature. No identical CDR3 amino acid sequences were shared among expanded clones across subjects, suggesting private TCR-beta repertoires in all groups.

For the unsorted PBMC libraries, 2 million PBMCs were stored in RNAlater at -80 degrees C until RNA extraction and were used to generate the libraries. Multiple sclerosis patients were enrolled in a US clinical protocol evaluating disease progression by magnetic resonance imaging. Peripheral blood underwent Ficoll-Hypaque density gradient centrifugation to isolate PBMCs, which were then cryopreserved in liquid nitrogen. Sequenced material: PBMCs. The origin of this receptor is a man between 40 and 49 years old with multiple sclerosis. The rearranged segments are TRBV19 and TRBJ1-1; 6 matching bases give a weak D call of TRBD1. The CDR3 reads CASSLRGLSTEAFF. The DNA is TGTGCCAGTAGTTTACGGGGGCTGTCGACTGAAGCTTTCTTT.